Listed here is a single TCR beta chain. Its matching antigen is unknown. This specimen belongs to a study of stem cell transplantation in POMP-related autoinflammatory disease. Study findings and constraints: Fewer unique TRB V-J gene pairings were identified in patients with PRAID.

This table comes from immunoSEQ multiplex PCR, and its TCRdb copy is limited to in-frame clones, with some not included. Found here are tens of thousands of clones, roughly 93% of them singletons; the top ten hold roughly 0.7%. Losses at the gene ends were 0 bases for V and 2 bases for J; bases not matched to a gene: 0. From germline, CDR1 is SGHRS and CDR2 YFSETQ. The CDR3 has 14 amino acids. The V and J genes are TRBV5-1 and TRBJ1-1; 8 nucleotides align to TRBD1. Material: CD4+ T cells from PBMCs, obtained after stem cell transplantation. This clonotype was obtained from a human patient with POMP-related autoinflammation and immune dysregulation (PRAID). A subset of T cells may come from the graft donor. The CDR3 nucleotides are TGCGCCAGCAGCTTGGCAGGGGGCAACACTGAAGCTTTCTTT. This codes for CASSLAGGNTEAFF.